This passage covers 21 T cell receptor beta chains from one sample sequenced in a study of shared clonotypes between healthy human individuals. Method: immunoSEQ multiplex PCR; TCRdb's copy keeps in-frame clones and lacks some. Among about 1.5 million clones listed, 98% were seen once. The specimen sequenced was naive CD4+ T cells sorted from blood. The subset denotes: CD45RA+ positively selected. The receptors stem from a man younger than 45 in good health.

The chain joins TRBV18 to TRBJ1-5; D is possibly TRBD1 (6 bases). In germline, CDR1 is KGHSH, CDR2 LQKENI. The CDR3 totals 15 residues. Trimming shortened V by 3 bases and J by 4 bases, and 13 bases separated the two germline ends. As DNA, the CDR3 is TGTGCCAGCTCACCTTACAGGGACCCAAATCAGCCCCAGCATTTT. Translating gives CASSPYRDPNQPQHF.

The rearrangement links TRBV6-1 to TRBJ2-7; 13 positions agree with TRBD2. Germline assignment: CDR1 MNHNS and CDR2 SASEGT. The CDR3 is 14 residues long. After removal of 5 bases from V and 6 bases from J, the junction contained 4 bases not matched to a gene. CDR3 sequence: CASSSLAGGGEQYF. The DNA for the CDR3 is TGTGCCAGCAGTTCACTAGCGGGAGGGGGCGAGCAGTACTTC.

The chain has TRBV27 and TRBJ2-3, with TRBD2 matching over 7 bases. Germline trimming cut 6 bases from V and 0 bases from J; bases unmatched to any gene: 6. In germline, CDR1 is MNHEY, CDR2 SMNVEV (reference sequence). There are 15 residues in the CDR3. CDR3 region: CASSRGGTSTDTQYF. The CDR3 DNA reads as TGTGCCAGCAGCCGCGGGGGTACTAGCACAGATACGCAGTATTTT.

Here the CDR3 DNA reads TGTGCCAGCAGTTATTCAGGTCAGCCCCAGCATTTT. Protein sequence: CASSYSGQPQHF. The chain uses TRBV6-6 and TRBJ1-5; the D is unclear. Trimming removed 3 bases from V and 6 bases from J, with 6 bases in between. Germline V gene data show CDR1 as MNHNY and CDR2 as SVGAGI (reference sequence). The CDR3 contains 12 residues.

The chain links TRBV5-1 to TRBJ2-1; the match to TRBD1 covers 11 bases. Trimming cost V 4 bases and J 5 bases; bases outside gene matches: 8. Germline CDR1 SGHRS, CDR2 YFSETQ. There are 16 residues in the CDR3. The CDR3 here is CASSATRTGGHNEQFF. Written as DNA, the CDR3 is TGCGCCAGCAGCGCCACTCGGACAGGGGGCCACAATGAGCAGTTCTTC.

This clone has a single count. The V call is TRBV7-6, the J call TRBJ1-5; no clear D. The V gene lost 1 base and the J gene lost 2 bases, with 9 bases spanning the gap. Per the germline V gene, CDR1 is SGHVS and CDR2 is FNYEAQ. CDR3 length: 15 amino acids. The CDR3 DNA follows: TGTGCCAGCAGCTTAGGAGGCGGAGGCAATCAGCCCCAGCATTTT. Translation: CASSLGGGGNQPQHF. Full variable domain (outside the CDR3, taken from reference TRBV7-6 and TRBJ1-5): GAGVSQSPRYKVTKRGQDVALRCDPISGHVSLYWYRQALGQGPEFLTYFNYEAQQDKSGLPNDRFSAERPEGSISTLTIQRTEQRDSAMYRCASSLGGGGNQPQHFGDGTRLSIL.

This clone has a single count. Other DNA sequences in the same sample also yield this CDR3. J is TRBJ2-6 and V is TRBV18; D remains unclear. The CDR3 is 15 residues long. Germline V gene data show CDR1 as KGHSH and CDR2 as LQKENI. V was pared by 3 bases and J by 0 bases, with 6 bases between. CDR3 amino acids: CASSPPNSGANVLTF. The CDR3, as DNA: TGTGCCAGCTCACCCCCAAACTCTGGGGCCAACGTCCTGACTTTC.

V usage is TRBV27 and J usage is TRBJ2-7, with D uncertain. V was clipped by 3 bases and J by 2 bases, with 11 bases between them. The length of the CDR3 is 14 residues. Germline assignment: CDR1 MNHEY and CDR2 SMNVEV (reference sequence). The CDR3 reads CASSLFQAAYEQYF. Written as DNA, the CDR3 is TGTGCCAGCAGTTTGTTTCAGGCAGCCTACGAGCAGTACTTC.

This clone occurred once. The gene calls are TRBV28 and TRBJ2-3; 16 nucleotides match TRBD2. Trimming at V came to 4 bases and at J to 2 bases, leaving 6 bases not matched to a gene. CDR1 is MDHEN, CDR2 SYDVKM, per germline. The length of the CDR3 is 18 residues. This chain's CDR3 is CASSSGTSGRANTDTQYF. The CDR3 nucleotides read TGTGCCAGCAGTTCCGGGACTAGCGGGAGGGCCAACACAGATACGCAGTATTTT. The whole variable domain, remainder taken from reference TRBV28 and TRBJ2-3, is DVKVTQSSRYLVKRTGEKVFLECVQDMDHENMFWYRQDPGLGLRLIYFSYDVKMKEKGDIPEGYSVSREKKERFSLILESASTNQTSMYLCASSSGTSGRANTDTQYFGPGTRLTVL.

The chain couples TRBV19 to TRBJ1-4; D remains ambiguous. The CDR3 extends over 15 amino acids. V lost 1 base and J 5 bases, leaving 11 bases between the germline ends. Germline CDR1 is LNHDA and CDR2 is SQIVND (reference sequence). The CDR3 region has the DNA TGTGCCAGTAGTATAGGAGTTGGTAGAAATGAAAAACTGTTTTTT. Its protein is CASSIGVGRNEKLFF.

The V call is TRBV6-5, the J call TRBJ1-1, with a weak D call TRBD1 (6 bases). V was shortened by 2 bases and J by 4 bases, with 17 bases between the two germline ends. This CDR3 has 16 amino acids. Germline V CDR1 and CDR2: MNHEY, SVGAGI. CDR3 protein: CASSYVSLGATTEAFF. In DNA form, the CDR3 reads TGTGCCAGCAGTTACGTATCTTTGGGGGCCACCACTGAAGCTTTCTTT.

A note on this clone: An end of the junction does not agree with germline; a read error may underlie this. The V gene is TRBV7-7, the J gene TRBJ2-1; D is possibly TRBD1 or TRBD2 (5 bases each). The CDR3 is 16 amino acids. Germline CDR1 reads SSHAT; CDR2 reads FNYEAQ (reference sequence). This CDR3 is CASSPLWGSSYNEQFF. The CDR3 DNA reads TGTGCTAGCAGCCCCTTATGGGGGAGCTCCTACAATGAGCAGTTCTTC.

Written as DNA, the CDR3 is TGTGCCAGTAGTATATACAGGGCCGGAGCCGAGCAGTACTTC. Its protein is CASSIYRAGAEQYF. This chain links TRBV19 with TRBJ2-7; the D gene is possibly TRBD1 (6 bases). The V gene's germline CDR1 is LNHDA and CDR2 SQIVND (reference sequence). The CDR3 totals 14 residues. Trimming took 2 bases from V and 6 from J, leaving 14 bases between them.

The rearrangement uses TRBV14 and TRBJ2-3, with D perhaps given as TRBD1 or TRBD2 (5 bases each). Germline CDR1 reads SGHDN; CDR2 reads FVKESK. CDR3 length equals 15 residues. Deletions cut 4 bases from V and 0 bases from J, with 11 bases between. The CDR3 nucleotides read TGTGCCAGCAGCCCACCGGGACGAAGCACAGATACGCAGTATTTT. Its translation: CASSPPGRSTDTQYF.

The chain combines TRBV19 with TRBJ2-1; 8 bases agree with TRBD2. Germline CDR1 and CDR2: LNHDA and SQIVND (reference sequence). This CDR3 has 16 residues. After removal of 4 bases from V and 0 bases from J, the junction contained 5 bases not matched to a gene. CDR3 DNA: TGTGCCAGTAGTACGACTAGCGTTAGCTCCTACAATGAGCAGTTCTTC. As protein: CASSTTSVSSYNEQFF. The full variable domain, with the rest looked up from reference TRBV19 and TRBJ2-1, is DGGITQSPKYLFRKEGQNVTLSCEQNLNHDAMYWYRQDPGQGLRLIYYSQIVNDFQKGDIAEGYSVSREKKESFPLTVTSAQKNPTAFYLCASSTTSVSSYNEQFFGPGTRLTVL.

The chain links TRBV29-1 to TRBJ2-7, with a weak D call TRBD2 (6 bases). The CDR3 extends over 14 amino acids. V lost 7 bases to trimming and J lost 0 bases, with 16 bases between them. Germline CDR1 SQVTM, CDR2 ANQGSEA. The DNA for the CDR3 is TGCAGCGGTTCCGGGAGTGGGGGCTCCTACGAGCAGTACTTC. It is translated as CSGSGSGGSYEQYF.

This clone has a single count. The chain is built from TRBV6-5 and TRBJ2-1; D possibly matches TRBD1 or TRBD2 (5 bases each). The CDR3 length is 15 residues. Germline loops: CDR1 MNHEY, CDR2 SVGAGI. V was cut by 1 base and J by 1 base, with 8 bases left in between. CDR3 nucleotides: TGTGCCAGCAGTTACTTGGGGGTATCCTACAATGAGCAGTTCTTC. Its protein is CASSYLGVSYNEQFF.

The rearrangement links TRBV18 to TRBJ1-1, with TRBD1 matching over 8 bases. The CDR3 is 17 residues long. Germline CDR1 KGHSH, CDR2 LQKENI. Trimming took 4 bases from V and 7 from J; bases not matched to a gene: 17. The CDR3 nucleotides read TGTGCCAGCTCACGGAAAGCCCTCGCAGGGGGCGGAGGTGAAGCTTTCTTT. It specifies CASSRKALAGGGGEAFF.

In this sample, this clone turned up once. The chain couples TRBV4-3 to TRBJ1-2; D unclear. CDR1 LGHNA and CDR2 YSLEER come from the germline V gene. The ends were cut back, 0 bases at V and 8 bases at J, with 10 bases in the middle. The CDR3 contains 13 residues. CDR3: CASSQEGGSGYTF. CDR3 sequence (DNA): TGCGCCAGCAGCCAAGAGGGAGGGAGCGGCTACACCTTC.

CDR3 sequence reads: CASSPGVHVETQYF. In DNA, the CDR3 is TGTGCCAGCAGTCCCGGTGTGCACGTTGAGACCCAGTACTTC. The rearrangement uses TRBV6-5 and TRBJ2-5; D gene uncertain. Trimming removed 5 bases from V and 5 bases from J, with 15 bases in between. There are 14 residues in the CDR3. Looked up from germline, CDR1 is MNHEY and CDR2 is SVGAGI.

V is TRBV5-1 and J is TRBJ1-1, with D uncertain. The CDR3 loop spans 18 amino acids. V gave up 0 bases and J gave up 1 base, with 19 bases separating them. In germline, CDR1 is SGHRS, CDR2 YFSETQ. CDR3 region: CASSLVPWSRGRNTEAFF. The CDR3 nucleotides are TGCGCCAGCAGCTTGGTACCGTGGAGCCGCGGGCGGAACACTGAAGCTTTCTTT.